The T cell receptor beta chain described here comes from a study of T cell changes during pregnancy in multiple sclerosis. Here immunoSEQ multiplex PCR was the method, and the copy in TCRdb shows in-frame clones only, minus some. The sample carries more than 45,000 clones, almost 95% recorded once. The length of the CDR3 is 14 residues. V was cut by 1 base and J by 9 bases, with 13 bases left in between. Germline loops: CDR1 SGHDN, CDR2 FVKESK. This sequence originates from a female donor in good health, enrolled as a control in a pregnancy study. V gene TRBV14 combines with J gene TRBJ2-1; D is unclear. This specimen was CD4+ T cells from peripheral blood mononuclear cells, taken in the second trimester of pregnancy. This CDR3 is CASSQVAVFGEQFF. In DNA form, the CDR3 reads TGTGCCAGCAGCCAAGTGGCGGTGTTCGGTGAGCAGTTCTTC.